Presented here are 3 T cell receptor beta chains from one specimen sequenced in a study of immune cell composition in non-small cell lung cancer. Sequenced by immunoSEQ multiplex PCR; TCRdb stores in-frame clones only, minus some. This table has about 8,300 clones, less than 80% appearing once. The material sequenced was lung tumor tissue. The receptors here all came from a human donor with non-small cell lung cancer.

The rearrangement uses TRBV10-3 and TRBJ2-1; 7 positions agree with TRBD1. The J segment lost 0 bases and the V segment lost 6 bases, leaving 11 bases of the junction unmatched. The CDR3 runs 17 residues. Germline CDR1 reads ENHRY; CDR2 reads SYGVKD. The CDR3 reads CAISRSGQVSSYNEQFF. The DNA of the CDR3 is TGTGCCATCAGCAGGTCAGGACAGGTTAGCTCCTACAATGAGCAGTTCTTC.

The CDR3, as DNA: TGTGCCAGCAGTCCATCGACAGGACGGAATTCACCCCTCCACTTT. Its translation is CASSPSTGRNSPLHF. The chain joins TRBV28 to TRBJ1-6, with a possible D match to TRBD1 (6 bases). Germline CDR1 and CDR2: MDHEN and SYDVKM. The V gene lost 5 bases and the J gene lost 7 bases, with 15 bases spanning the gap. The CDR3 runs to 15 residues. Complete variable domain (other parts from reference TRBV28 and TRBJ1-6): DVKVTQSSRYLVKRTGEKVFLECVQDMDHENMFWYRQDPGLGLRLIYFSYDVKMKEKGDIPEGYSVSREKKERFSLILESASTNQTSMYLCASSPSTGRNSPLHFGNGTRLTVT.

In its sample, this clone was seen once. The rearrangement uses TRBV10-3 and TRBJ2-4; D gene unclear. V lost 4 bases and J lost 3, with 7 bases in between. This CDR3 has 13 amino acids. The germline V gene encodes CDR1 ENHRY and CDR2 SYGVKD. Written as DNA, the CDR3 is TGTGCCATCAGTGCGGCAGGCAAAAACATTCAGTACTTC. Translating gives CAISAAGKNIQYF.